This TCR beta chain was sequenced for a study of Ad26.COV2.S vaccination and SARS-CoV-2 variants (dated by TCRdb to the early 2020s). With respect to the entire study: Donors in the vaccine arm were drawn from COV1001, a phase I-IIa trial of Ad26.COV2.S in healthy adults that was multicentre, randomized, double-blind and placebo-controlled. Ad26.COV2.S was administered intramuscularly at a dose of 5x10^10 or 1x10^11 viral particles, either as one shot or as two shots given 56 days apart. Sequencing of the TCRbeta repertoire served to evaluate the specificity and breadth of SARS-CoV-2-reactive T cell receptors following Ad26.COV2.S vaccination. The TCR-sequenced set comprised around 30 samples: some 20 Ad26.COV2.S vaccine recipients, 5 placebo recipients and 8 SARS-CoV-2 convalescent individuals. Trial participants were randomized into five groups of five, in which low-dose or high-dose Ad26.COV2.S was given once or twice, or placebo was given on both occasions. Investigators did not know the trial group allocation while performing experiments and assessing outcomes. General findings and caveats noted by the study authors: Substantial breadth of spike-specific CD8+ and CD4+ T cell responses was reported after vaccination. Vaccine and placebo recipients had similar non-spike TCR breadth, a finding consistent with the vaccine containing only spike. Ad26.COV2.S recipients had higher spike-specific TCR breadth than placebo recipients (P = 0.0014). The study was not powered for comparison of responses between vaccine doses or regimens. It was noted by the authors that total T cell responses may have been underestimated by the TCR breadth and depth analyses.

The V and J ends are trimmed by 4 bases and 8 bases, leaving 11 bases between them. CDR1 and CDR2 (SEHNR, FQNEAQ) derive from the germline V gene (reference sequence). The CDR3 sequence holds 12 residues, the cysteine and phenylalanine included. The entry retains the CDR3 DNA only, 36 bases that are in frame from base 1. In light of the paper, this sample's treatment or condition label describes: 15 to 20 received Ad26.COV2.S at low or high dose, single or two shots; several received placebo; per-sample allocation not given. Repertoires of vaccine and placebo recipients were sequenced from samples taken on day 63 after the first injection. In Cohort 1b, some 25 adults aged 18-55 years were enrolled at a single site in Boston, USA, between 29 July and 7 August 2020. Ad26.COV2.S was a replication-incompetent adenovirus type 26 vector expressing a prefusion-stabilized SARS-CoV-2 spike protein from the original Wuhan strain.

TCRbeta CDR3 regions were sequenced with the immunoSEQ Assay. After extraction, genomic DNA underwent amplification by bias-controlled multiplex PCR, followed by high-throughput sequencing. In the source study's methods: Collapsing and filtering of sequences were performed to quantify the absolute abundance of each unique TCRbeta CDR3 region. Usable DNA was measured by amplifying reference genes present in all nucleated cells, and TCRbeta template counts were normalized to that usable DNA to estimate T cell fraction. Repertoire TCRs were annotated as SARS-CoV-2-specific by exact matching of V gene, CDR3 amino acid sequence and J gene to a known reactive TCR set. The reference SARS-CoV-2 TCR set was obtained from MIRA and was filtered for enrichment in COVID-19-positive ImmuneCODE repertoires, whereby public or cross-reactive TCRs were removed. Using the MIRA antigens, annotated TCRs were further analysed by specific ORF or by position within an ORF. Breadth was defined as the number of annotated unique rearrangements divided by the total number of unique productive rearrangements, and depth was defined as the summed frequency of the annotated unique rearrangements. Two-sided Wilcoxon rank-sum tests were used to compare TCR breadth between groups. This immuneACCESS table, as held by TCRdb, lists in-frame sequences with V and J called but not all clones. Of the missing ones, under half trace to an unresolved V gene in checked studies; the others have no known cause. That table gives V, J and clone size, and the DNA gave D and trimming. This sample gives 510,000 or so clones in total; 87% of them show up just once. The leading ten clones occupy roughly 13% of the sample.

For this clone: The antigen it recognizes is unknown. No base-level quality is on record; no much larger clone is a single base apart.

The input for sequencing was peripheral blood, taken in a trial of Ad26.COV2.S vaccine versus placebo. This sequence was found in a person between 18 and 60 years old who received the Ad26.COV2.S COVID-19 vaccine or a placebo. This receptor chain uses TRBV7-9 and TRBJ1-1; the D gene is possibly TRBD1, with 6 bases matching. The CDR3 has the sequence CASSSEDREAFF. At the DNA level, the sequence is TGTGCCAGCAGCTCCGAGGACAGAGAAGCTTTCTTT.